A single sample is the source of the 11 T cell receptor beta chains below, sequenced in a study of T cell responses to AZD1222 COVID-19 vaccine. The method was immunoSEQ multiplex PCR; TCRdb's version includes in-frame clones alone and lacks a portion of them. The data show about 190,000 clones, with around 86% seen just once and 2.5% to 3% held by the top ten. The specimen comprised peripheral blood, sampled on day 0 of MenACWY control vaccination. These receptors originate from an adult in good health.

In DNA, the CDR3 is TGTGCCAGCAGCCAAGAGATCGGGGTTTCACCCCTCCACTTT. Its protein product is CASSQEIGVSPLHF. This rearrangement joins TRBV3-1 (or the pseudogene TRBV3-2) to TRBJ1-6; D is undetermined. The germline gives CDR1 LGHDT, CDR2 YNNKEL (reference sequence). CDR3 length: 14 amino acids. Trimming shortened V by 0 bases and J by 9 bases, and 9 bases separated the two germline ends.

This CDR3 is CASSPGLVMTDTQYF. The CDR3 DNA reads as TGTGCCAGCAGCCCCGGACTAGTTATGACAGATACGCAGTATTTT. The chain is built from TRBV27 and TRBJ2-3, with 7 positions matching TRBD2. V shed 6 bases and J 3 bases; nucleotides not matched to a gene: 9. This CDR3 region has 15 residues. Germline CDR1 MNHEY, CDR2 SMNVEV (reference sequence).

The rearrangement links TRBV29-1 to TRBJ2-7, with TRBD2 identical over 8 bases. CDR3 length: 13 amino acids. The V and J ends lost 6 bases and 2 bases, in that order; junction bases with no gene match: 6. Germline assignment: CDR1 SQVTM and CDR2 ANQGSEA. The CDR3 protein is CSVSTSATYEQYF. CDR3 sequence (DNA): TGCAGCGTCTCGACTAGCGCAACCTACGAGCAGTACTTC.

The chain combines TRBV5-4 with TRBJ1-6; 10 bases fit TRBD1. V shed 4 bases and J 3 bases; nucleotides not matched to a gene: 1. The length of the CDR3 is 15 residues. Per the germline V gene, CDR1 is SGHNT and CDR2 is YYREEE (reference sequence). As DNA, the CDR3 is TGTGCCAGCAGCGGGGACAGGGGCTATAATTCACCCCTCCACTTT. This encodes CASSGDRGYNSPLHF.

The chain combines TRBV27 with TRBJ2-2; D is possibly TRBD1 or TRBD2 (5 bases each). Deletions cut 6 bases from V and 4 bases from J, with 15 bases between. The CDR3 sequence is 15 residues long. Germline values: CDR1 MNHEY, CDR2 SMNVEV (reference sequence). CDR3 sequence (DNA): TGTGCCAGCAGGCACGGCCGTGGGACCACCGGGGAGCTGTTTTTT. Translation gives CASRHGRGTTGELFF.

The rearrangement uses TRBV28 and TRBJ1-5, with TRBD1 as a possible D gene (5 bases). This CDR3 comprises 17 residues. The V and J ends lost 2 bases and 4 bases respectively, with 18 bases between them. Germline values: CDR1 MDHEN, CDR2 SYDVKM. CDR3 coding DNA: TGTGCCAGCAGTTTAGAGTCAGGGTTAAGAGGGAATCAGCCCCAGCATTTT. Encoded protein: CASSLESGLRGNQPQHF.

This sequence joins TRBV11-2 and TRBJ1-4; D is uncertain. CDR1 and CDR2 from the germline V gene are SGHAT and FQNNGV. The CDR3 spans 13 residues. V was cut by 0 bases and J by 6 bases, with 5 bases left in between. The CDR3 sequence: CASSLDEYEKLFF. In DNA, the CDR3 is TGTGCCAGCAGCTTAGATGAGTATGAAAAACTGTTTTTT.

The rearrangement links TRBV27 to TRBJ2-7; 9 bases match TRBD1. The V segment lost 5 bases and the J segment 4 bases; nucleotides outside the gene matches: 9. The CDR3 totals 15 residues. CDR1 MNHEY and CDR2 SMNVEV come from the germline V gene (reference sequence). The CDR3 is CASSPAGTGIYEQYF. The CDR3 DNA reads TGTGCCAGCAGTCCTGCGGGGACAGGGATTTACGAGCAGTACTTC.

The V call is TRBV29-1, the J call TRBJ1-2; no reliable D call. The germline V gene has CDR1 SQVTM and CDR2 ANQGSEA. The CDR3 runs to 14 residues. V lost 6 bases, J lost 7 bases, and 21 bases lay in between. Here the CDR3 DNA reads TGCAGCGTCAAACAAAGGGCAGGAGCGATTGGCTACACCTTC. Residues: CSVKQRAGAIGYTF.

V and J are TRBV10-2 and TRBJ2-1, with 7 bases that match TRBD2. This CDR3 is built from 14 residues. V was pared by 0 bases and J by 10 bases, with 6 bases of the junction left unmatched. CDR1 WSHSY and CDR2 SAAADI come from the germline V gene. The DNA of the CDR3 is TGCGCCAGCAGTGAGTCGTTGGCGGGAGTAGAGCAGTTCTTC. This gives the protein CASSESLAGVEQFF.

The V gene is TRBV7-9, the J gene TRBJ1-2; D is possibly TRBD1 (5 bases). CDR1 SEHNR and CDR2 FQNEAQ come from the germline V gene (reference sequence). The CDR3 covers 13 residues. V was trimmed by 3 bases and J by 5 bases, leaving 10 bases between them. Here the CDR3 reads CASSLGGEYGYTF. CDR3 DNA: TGTGCCAGCAGCTTGGGAGGGGAATATGGCTACACCTTC.